This T cell receptor beta chain was captured by sequencing in a study of blood T cell repertoires in COVID-19. Background on the study: Researchers got acute and convalescent COVID-19 samples from the United States, Italy and Spain. The cDNA or gDNA used as material had been derived from T cells, B-cell-depleted T cells, or PBMCs.

Original analysis: Nucleated cell number was recorded as an estimate derived from reference gene primer amplification. TCRdb's table, derived via immunoSEQ multiplex PCR, lists solely in-frame clones and lacks some. V, J and clone size derive from that table, while D and trimming were established from the DNA sequence. The top ten hold under 4.5% of the sample, which has about 180,000 clones, approximately 89% seen once. The sequenced sample consisted of peripheral blood. The TCR comes from a woman in her thirties with acute or convalescent COVID-19.

In nucleotides, the CDR3 is TGTGCCAGCAGCAAATACCCCCCTCTGCCCACCCCTGGACTAGCGAAAGAGACCCAGTACTTC. Protein product: CASSKYPPLPTPGLAKETQYF. This chain links TRBV21-1 with TRBJ2-5; TRBD2, as called in the table, went unchecked against the DNA. TRBV21-1 is deemed a pseudogene. CDR3 size: 21 residues.